These 8 T cell receptor beta chains originate from one sample sequenced in a study of STAT5B mutations in CD4+ large granular lymphocyte leukemia. Method: immunoSEQ multiplex PCR; TCRdb's copy keeps in-frame clones and lacks some. The table shows fewer than 35,000 clones, with less than 80% occurring only once. Sequenced input: CD4+ T cells from blood buffy coats. The receptor source for this set is a human donor in good health.

J is TRBJ1-2 and V is TRBV9, with D tentatively TRBD1 (6 bases). V lost 4 bases and J 4 bases, leaving 14 bases between the germline ends. The length of the CDR3 is 14 residues. Germline V gene data show CDR1 as SGDLS and CDR2 as YYNGEE. CDR3 DNA sequence: TGTGCCAGCAGCCCCCGGGGGGCAGGCTATGGCTACACCTTC. Its protein product is CASSPRGAGYGYTF.

The genes are TRBV5-4 and TRBJ2-5, with D unclear. The CDR3 is 15 residues long. The germline V gene has CDR1 SGHNT and CDR2 YYREEE (reference sequence). V lost 4 bases to trimming and J lost 2 bases, with 15 bases between them. The CDR3 is CASSTKAGQQETQYF. The CDR3 DNA reads TGTGCCAGCAGCACGAAGGCTGGGCAGCAAGAGACCCAGTACTTC.

The chain recombines TRBV6-1 with TRBJ1-4; D is perhaps TRBD1 (6 bases). With 5 bases removed from V and 8 bases from J, the gap between germline ends came to 12 bases. The CDR3 consists of 13 residues. The germline gives CDR1 MNHNS, CDR2 SASEGT. The CDR3 here is CASSLAGEEKLFF. Here the CDR3 DNA reads TGTGCCAGCAGTTTGGCAGGGGAAGAAAAACTGTTTTTT.

This clone was detected a few times. The gene calls are TRBV27 and TRBJ1-5; D might be TRBD1 (6 bases). The V gene lost 5 bases and the J gene lost 4 bases, with 15 bases spanning the gap. CDR3 length equals 15 residues. Germline V gives CDR1 MNHEY, CDR2 SMNVEV (reference sequence). The CDR3 spells CASSATGKGNQPQHF. CDR3 DNA: TGTGCCAGCAGTGCCACAGGGAAAGGTAATCAGCCCCAGCATTTT.

The chain couples TRBV14 to TRBJ2-5, with 13 bases identical to TRBD2. This CDR3 has 18 residues. Per the germline V gene, CDR1 is SGHDN and CDR2 is FVKESK. V lost 4 bases, J lost 4 bases, and 12 bases stayed unmatched. The CDR3 loop reads CASSLWTSGSMVGETQYF. CDR3 DNA sequence: TGTGCCAGCAGCCTTTGGACTAGCGGGAGCATGGTGGGAGAGACCCAGTACTTC.

This clone has more than one count but fewer than ten. The chain carries TRBV4-2 and TRBJ2-7, with a tentative D call TRBD1 (7 bases). CDR1 and CDR2 (germline): LGHNA, YNFKEQ. V shed 4 bases and J shed 6 bases, with 16 bases lying between them. The CDR3 has 14 residues. DNA of the CDR3: TGTGCCAGCAGCCTAACAGGGGACTCGGGCGAGCAGTACTTC. Its protein product is CASSLTGDSGEQYF.

This chain links TRBV7-9 with TRBJ2-5, with D possibly being TRBD1 (6 bases). The germline V gene encodes CDR1 SEHNR and CDR2 FQNEAQ (reference sequence). CDR3 length: 19 residues. V lost 1 base to trimming and J lost 1 base, with 22 bases between them. This chain's CDR3 is CASSLGGRLGARVQETQYF. In nucleotides, the CDR3 is TGTGCCAGCAGCTTAGGAGGGCGTTTGGGGGCGCGGGTCCAAGAGACCCAGTACTTC.

The chain recombines TRBV28 with TRBJ2-4; TRBD2 aligns across 9 bases. The junction had 7 bases not matched to a gene; V was cut back by 4 bases and J by 6 bases. Looked up from germline, CDR1 is MDHEN and CDR2 is SYDVKM. The CDR3 runs to 15 residues. The CDR3 DNA sequence: TGTGCCAGCAGTTGGGCTAGCGGGATTGCAAACATTCAGTACTTC. Translation gives CASSWASGIANIQYF.